This T cell receptor beta chain is from a study of cytomegalovirus exposure and HLA in healthy donors. The V gene end was trimmed by 4 bases and the J gene end by 0 bases; junction bases not matched to a gene: 3. Germline V gives CDR1 MNHEY, CDR2 SMNVEV (reference sequence). The CDR3 covers 16 residues. It was with 60 Vbeta and 13 Jbeta primers that the PCR ran. Data came from immunoSEQ multiplex PCR; TCRdb stores just in-frame clones and leaves some out. The repertoire has about 130,000 clones, approximately 74% of them found once; the top ten carry approximately 7.2%. Findings and caveats of the study: In a later analysis, TCR beta V- and J-gene trimming showed a link to a missense DCLRE1C variant. High specificity and sensitivity for cytomegalovirus status were reported for the classifier. Indistinguishable V segments such as TRBV6-2 and TRBV6-3 were excluded.

Of note for this clone: No antigen is known for it.

The specimen was PBMCs. The source is a male donor in good health and CMV-seronegative. The rearrangement uses TRBV27 and TRBJ2-7; 13 bases fit TRBD2. This CDR3 is CASSSRTSGSSYEQYF. DNA of the CDR3: TGTGCCAGCAGTTCCCGGACTAGCGGGAGCTCCTACGAGCAGTACTTC.